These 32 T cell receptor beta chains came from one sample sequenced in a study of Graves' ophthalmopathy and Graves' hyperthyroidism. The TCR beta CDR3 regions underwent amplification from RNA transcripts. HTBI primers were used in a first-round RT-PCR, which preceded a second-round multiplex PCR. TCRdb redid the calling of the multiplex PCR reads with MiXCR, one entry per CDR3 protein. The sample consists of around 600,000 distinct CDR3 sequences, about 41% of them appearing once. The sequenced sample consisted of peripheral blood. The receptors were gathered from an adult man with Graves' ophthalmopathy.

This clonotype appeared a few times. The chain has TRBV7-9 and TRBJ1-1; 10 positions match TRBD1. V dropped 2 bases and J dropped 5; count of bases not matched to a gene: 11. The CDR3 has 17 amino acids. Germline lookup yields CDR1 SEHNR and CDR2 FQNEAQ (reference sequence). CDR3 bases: TGTGCCAGCAGCTTACCAAACCCCCGGACAGGGGGTACTGAAGCTTTCTTT. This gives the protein CASSLPNPRTGGTEAFF.

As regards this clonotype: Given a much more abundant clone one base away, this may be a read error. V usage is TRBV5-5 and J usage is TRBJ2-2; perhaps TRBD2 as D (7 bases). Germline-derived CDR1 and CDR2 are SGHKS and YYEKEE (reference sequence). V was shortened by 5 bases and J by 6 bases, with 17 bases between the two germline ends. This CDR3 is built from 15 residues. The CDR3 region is CASRAGGASAGELFF. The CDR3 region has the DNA TGTGCCAGCAGGGCTGGGGGGGCCAGCGCCGGGGAGCTGTTTTTT.

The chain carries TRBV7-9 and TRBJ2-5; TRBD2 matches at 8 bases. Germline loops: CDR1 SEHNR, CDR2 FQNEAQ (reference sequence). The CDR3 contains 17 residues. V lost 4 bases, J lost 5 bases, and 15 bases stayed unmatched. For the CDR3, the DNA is TGTGCCAGCAGCTCCGGGACTAGTGGTATCACCGGGGAGACCCAGTACTTC. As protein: CASSSGTSGITGETQYF.

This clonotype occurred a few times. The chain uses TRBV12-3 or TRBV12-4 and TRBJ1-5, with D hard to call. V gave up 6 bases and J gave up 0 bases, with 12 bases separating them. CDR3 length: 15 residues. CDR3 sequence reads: CASSYIGLSNQPQHF. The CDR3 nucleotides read TGTGCCAGCAGCTACATTGGGCTTAGCAATCAGCCCCAGCATTTT.

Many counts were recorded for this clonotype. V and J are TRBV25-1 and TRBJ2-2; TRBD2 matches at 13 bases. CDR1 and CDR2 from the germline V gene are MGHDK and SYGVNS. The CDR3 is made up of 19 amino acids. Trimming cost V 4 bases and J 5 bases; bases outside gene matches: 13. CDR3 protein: CASSAAGTSGVVATGELFF. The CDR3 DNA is TGTGCCAGCAGTGCCGCCGGGACTAGCGGGGTCGTGGCGACCGGGGAGCTGTTTTTT.

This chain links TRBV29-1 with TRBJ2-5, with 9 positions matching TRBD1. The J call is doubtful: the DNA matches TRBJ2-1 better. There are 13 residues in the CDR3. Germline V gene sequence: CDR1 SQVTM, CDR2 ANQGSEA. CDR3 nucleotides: TGCAGCGTTGAATGGGGACAGGGCAATGAGCAGTTCTTC. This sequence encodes CSVEWGQGNEQFF.

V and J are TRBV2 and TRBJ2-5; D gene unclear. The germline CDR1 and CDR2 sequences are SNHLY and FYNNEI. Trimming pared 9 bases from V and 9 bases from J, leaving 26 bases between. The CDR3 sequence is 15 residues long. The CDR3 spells CARPQMRRQNQPQYF. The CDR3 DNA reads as TGTGCCAGACCACAGATGAGACGGCAGAATCAGCCCCAGTACTTC.

Here the CDR3 DNA reads TGTGCCAGCGTAAAGGACAGGACCACCGGGGAGCTGTTTTTT. Its protein is CASVKDRTTGELFF. The gene calls are TRBV7-9 and TRBJ2-2, with TRBD1 matching 7 bases. V lost 8 bases and J lost 4; bases outside the gene matches: 7. The CDR3 extends over 14 amino acids. Per germline, CDR1 SEHNR and CDR2 FQNEAQ (reference sequence).

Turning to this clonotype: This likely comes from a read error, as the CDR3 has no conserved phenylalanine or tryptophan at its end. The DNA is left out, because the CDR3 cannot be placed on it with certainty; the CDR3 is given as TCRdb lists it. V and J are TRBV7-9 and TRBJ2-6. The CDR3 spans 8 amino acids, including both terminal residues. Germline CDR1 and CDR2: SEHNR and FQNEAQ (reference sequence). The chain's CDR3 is CASSQDLA.

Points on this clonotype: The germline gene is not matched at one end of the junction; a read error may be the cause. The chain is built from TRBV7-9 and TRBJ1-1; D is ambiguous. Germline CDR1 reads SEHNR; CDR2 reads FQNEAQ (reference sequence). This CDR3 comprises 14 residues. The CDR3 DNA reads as TGTGCCAGCAGCTTAGTAGAAATGAACACTGAAGCTTCCTTT. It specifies CASSLVEMNTEASF.

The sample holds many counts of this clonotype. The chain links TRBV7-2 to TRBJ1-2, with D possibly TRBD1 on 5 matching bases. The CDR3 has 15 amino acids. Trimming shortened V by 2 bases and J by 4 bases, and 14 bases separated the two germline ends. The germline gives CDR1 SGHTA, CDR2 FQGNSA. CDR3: CASSLSHAGGYGYTF. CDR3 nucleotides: TGTGCCAGCAGCTTATCCCACGCGGGGGGCTATGGCTACACCTTC.

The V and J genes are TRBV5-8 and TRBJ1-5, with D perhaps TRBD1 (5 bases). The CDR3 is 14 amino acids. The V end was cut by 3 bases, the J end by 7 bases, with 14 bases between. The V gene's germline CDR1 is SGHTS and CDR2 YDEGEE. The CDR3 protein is CASSSTSQGQPQHF. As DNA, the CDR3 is TGTGCCAGCAGCTCAACCAGCCAGGGCCAGCCCCAGCATTTT.

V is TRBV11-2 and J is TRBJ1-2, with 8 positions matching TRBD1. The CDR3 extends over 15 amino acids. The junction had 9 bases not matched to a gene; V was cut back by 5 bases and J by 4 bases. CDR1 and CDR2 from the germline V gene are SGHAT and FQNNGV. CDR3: CASSPTQGAGYGYTF. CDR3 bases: TGTGCCAGCAGCCCAACCCAGGGGGCGGGCTATGGCTACACCTTC. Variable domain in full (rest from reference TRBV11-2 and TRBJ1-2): EAGVAQSPRYKIIEKRQSVAFWCNPISGHATLYWYQQILGQGPKLLIQFQNNGVVDDSQLPKDRFSAERLKGVDSTLKIQPAKLEDSAVYLCASSPTQGAGYGYTFGSGTRLTVV.

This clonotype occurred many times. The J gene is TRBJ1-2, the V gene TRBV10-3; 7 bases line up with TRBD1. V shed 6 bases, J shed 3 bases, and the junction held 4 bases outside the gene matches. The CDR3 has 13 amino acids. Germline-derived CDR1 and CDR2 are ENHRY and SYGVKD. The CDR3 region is CAIRTGTDYGYTF. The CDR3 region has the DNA TGTGCCATCAGGACCGGGACAGACTATGGCTACACCTTC.

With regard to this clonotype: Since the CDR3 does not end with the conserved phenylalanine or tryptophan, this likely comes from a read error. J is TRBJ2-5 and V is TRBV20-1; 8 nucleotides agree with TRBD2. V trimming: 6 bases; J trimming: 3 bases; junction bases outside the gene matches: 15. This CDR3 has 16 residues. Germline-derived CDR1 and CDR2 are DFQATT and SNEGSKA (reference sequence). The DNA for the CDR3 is TGCAGTGCCAATGATCTATCGGGGGGGCGGAAAGAGACCCAGTACGTC. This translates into CSANDLSGGRKETQYV.

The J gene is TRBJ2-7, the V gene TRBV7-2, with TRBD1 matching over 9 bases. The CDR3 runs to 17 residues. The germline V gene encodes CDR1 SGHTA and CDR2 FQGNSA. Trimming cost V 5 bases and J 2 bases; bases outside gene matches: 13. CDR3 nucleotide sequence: TGTGCCAGCAGCCAAGCCGGGACAGGGAATAGGGCCTACGAGCAGTACTTC. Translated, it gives CASSQAGTGNRAYEQYF.

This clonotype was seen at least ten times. CDR3 loop: CASSPGQTNTEAFF. The CDR3 DNA reads as TGCGCCAGCAGTCCCGGACAGACGAACACTGAAGCTTTCTTT. V and J are TRBV5-1 and TRBJ1-1; tentative D call: TRBD1 (6 bases). V was clipped by 5 bases and J by 1 base, with 12 bases between them. Germline loops: CDR1 SGHRS, CDR2 YFSETQ. This CDR3 comprises 14 residues.

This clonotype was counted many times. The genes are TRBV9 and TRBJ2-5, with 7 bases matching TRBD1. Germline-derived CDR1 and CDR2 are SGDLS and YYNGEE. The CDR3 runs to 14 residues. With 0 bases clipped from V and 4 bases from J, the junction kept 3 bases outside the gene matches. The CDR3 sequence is CASSVGQGRETQYF. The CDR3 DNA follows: TGTGCCAGCAGCGTAGGACAGGGTAGAGAGACCCAGTACTTC.

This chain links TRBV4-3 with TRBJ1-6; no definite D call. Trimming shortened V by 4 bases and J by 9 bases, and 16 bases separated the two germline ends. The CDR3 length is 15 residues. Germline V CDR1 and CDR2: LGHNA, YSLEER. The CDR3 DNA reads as TGCGCCAGCAGCCGAGATCTGGCTCGCGGTTCACCCCTCCACTTT. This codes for CASSRDLARGSPLHF.

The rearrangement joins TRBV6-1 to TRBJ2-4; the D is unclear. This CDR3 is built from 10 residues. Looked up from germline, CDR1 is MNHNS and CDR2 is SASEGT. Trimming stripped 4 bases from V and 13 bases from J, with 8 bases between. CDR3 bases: TGTGCCAGCAGTGCAGAAGGACAGTACTTC. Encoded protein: CASSAEGQYF.

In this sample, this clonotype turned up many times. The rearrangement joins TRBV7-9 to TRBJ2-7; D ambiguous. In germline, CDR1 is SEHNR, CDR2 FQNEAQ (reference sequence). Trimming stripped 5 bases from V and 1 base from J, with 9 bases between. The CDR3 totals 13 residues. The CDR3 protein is CASSRPGSYEQYF. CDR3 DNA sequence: TGTGCCAGCAGCCGTCCTGGGTCCTACGAGCAGTACTTC.

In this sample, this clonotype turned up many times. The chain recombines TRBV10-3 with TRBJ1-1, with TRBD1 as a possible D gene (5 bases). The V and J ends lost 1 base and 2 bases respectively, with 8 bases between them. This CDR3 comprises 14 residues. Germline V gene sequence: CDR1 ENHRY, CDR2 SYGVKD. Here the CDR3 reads CAISEFRDNTEAFF. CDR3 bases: TGTGCCATCAGTGAGTTCCGGGACAACACTGAAGCTTTCTTT.

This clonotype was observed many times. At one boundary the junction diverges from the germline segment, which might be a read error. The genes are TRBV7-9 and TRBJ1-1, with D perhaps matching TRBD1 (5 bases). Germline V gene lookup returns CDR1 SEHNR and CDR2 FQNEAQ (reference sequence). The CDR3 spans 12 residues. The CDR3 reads CASNSWGSDAFF. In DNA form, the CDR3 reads TGTGCCAGCAACTCCTGGGGGTCTGATGCTTTCTTT.

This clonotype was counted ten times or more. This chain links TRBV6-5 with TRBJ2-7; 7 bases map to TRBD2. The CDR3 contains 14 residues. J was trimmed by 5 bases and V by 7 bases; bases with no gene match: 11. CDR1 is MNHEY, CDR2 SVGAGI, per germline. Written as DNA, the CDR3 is TGTGCCAGCAAGGCGGGAGTGGGGAGCGACGAGCAGTACTTC. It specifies CASKAGVGSDEQYF.

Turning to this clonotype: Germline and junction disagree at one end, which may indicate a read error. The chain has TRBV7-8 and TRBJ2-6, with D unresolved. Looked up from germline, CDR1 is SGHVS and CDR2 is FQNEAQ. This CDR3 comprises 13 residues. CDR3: CTSNLGRANVLTF. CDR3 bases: TGTACCAGCAACTTAGGTAGGGCCAACGTCCTGACTTTC.

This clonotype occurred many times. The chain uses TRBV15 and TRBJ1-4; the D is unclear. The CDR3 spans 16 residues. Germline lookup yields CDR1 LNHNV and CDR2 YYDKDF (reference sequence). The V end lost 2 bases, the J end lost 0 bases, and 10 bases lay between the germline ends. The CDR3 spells CATSRSRGATNEKLFF. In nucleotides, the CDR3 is TGTGCCACCAGCAGATCCCGGGGTGCAACTAATGAAAAACTGTTTTTT.

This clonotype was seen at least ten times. The CDR3 DNA follows: TGTGCCAGCAGCCTTGGGTGGAGCAATCAGCCCCAGCATTTT. This translates into CASSLGWSNQPQHF. V gene TRBV11-2 combines with J gene TRBJ1-5; D not certain. The CDR3 runs to 14 residues. V was trimmed by 5 bases and J by 1 base, leaving 9 bases between them. Germline V gene sequence: CDR1 SGHAT, CDR2 FQNNGV.

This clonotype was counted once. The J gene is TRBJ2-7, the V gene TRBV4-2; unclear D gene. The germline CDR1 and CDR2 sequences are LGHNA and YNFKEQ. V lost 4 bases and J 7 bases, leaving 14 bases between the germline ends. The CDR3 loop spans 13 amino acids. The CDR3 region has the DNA TGTGCCAGCAGCCTCGGCGACCATGGGGAGCAGTACTTC. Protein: CASSLGDHGEQYF.

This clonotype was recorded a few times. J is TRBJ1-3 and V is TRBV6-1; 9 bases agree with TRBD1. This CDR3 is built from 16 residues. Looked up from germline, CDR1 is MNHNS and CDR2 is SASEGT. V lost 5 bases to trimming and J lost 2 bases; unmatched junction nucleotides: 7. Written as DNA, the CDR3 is TGTGCCAGCAGTTACATCAACAGGGGGCCTGGAAACACCATATATTTT. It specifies CASSYINRGPGNTIYF.

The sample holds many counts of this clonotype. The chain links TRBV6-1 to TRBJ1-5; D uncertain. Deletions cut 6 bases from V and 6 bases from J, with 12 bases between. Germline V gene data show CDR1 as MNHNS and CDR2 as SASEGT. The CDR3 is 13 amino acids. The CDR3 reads CASRQAYGQPQHF. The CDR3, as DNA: TGTGCCAGCAGGCAGGCCTATGGTCAGCCCCAGCATTTT.

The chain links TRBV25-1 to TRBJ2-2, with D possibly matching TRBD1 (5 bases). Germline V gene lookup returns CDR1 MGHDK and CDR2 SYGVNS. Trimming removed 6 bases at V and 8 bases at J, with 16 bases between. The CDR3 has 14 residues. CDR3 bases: TGTGCCAGCAGGGGTGGGGCTACCGGGGGGGAGCTGTTTTTT. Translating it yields CASRGGATGGELFF.

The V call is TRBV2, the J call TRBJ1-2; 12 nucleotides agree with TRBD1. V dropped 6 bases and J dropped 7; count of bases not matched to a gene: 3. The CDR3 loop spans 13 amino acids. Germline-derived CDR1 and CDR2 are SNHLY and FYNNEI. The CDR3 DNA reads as TGTGCCAGCAGGGGACAGGGGGCGAGTGGCTACACCTTC. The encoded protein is CASRGQGASGYTF.